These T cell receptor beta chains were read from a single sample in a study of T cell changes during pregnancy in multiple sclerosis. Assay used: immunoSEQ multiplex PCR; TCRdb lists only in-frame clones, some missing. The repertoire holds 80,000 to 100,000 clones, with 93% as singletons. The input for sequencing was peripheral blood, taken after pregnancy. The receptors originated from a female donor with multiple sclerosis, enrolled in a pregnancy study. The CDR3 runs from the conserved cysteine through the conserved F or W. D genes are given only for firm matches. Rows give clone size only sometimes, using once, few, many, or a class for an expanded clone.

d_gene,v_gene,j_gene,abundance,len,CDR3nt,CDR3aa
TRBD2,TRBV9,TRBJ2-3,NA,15,TGTGCCAGCAGCGCAGGACTAGCTAGCACAGATACGCAGTATTTT,CASSAGLASTDTQYF
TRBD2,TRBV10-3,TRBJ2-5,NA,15,TGTGCCATCAGTGAAGGGCCTAGCGGAAAAGAGACCCAGTACTTC,CAISEGPSGKETQYF
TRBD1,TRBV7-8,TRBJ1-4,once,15,TGTGCCAGCAGCCCGTACAGGGGGCAGGGTGAAAAACTGTTTTTT,CASSPYRGQGEKLFF
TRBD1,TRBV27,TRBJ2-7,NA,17,TGTGCCAGCAGTTTATCGAATCCGACAGGGATAGGTTACGAGCAGTACTTC,CASSLSNPTGIGYEQYF
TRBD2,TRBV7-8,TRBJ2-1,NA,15,TGTGCCAGCAGCTTATTATCGAGCGGGAGCTATGAGCAGTTCTTC,CASSLLSSGSYEQFF
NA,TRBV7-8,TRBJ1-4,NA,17,TGTGCCAGCAGCCAATCGGGAGCTGACAGCTGGAGGGAAAAACTGTTTTTT,CASSQSGADSWREKLFF
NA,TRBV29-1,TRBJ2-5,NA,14,TGCAGCGTTGAAGATCGCAGGAAACAAGAGACCCAGTACTTC,CSVEDRRKQETQYF
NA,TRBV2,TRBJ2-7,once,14,TGTGCCAGCACCCGGGACATTGGATCCTACGAGCAGTACTTC,CASTRDIGSYEQYF
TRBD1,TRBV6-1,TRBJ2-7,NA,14,TGTGCCAGCAGTTTCCGGGACAGACTCTACGAGCAGTACTTC,CASSFRDRLYEQYF
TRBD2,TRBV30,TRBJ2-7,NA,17,TGTGCCTGGAGTATGAGGCTAGCGGGAGGTCAGGACTACGAGCAGTACTTC,CAWSMRLAGGQDYEQYF
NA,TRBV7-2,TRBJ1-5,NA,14,TGTGCCAGCAGCGTTACTCAAGGCAATCAGCCCCAGCATTTT,CASSVTQGNQPQHF
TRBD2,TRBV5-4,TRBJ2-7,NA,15,TGTGCCAGCAGCTTGGCCGGGACTACATCCTACGAGCAGTACTTC,CASSLAGTTSYEQYF
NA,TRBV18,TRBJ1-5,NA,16,TGTGCCAGCTCACCACCGGGGGGTTACAGCAATCAGCCCCAGCATTTT,CASSPPGGYSNQPQHF
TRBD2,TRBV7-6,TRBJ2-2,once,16,TGTGCCAGCAGCTCAACTAGCGGGGGCCTGGCGGGGGAGCTGTTTTTT,CASSSTSGGLAGELFF
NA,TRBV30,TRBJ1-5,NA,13,TGTGCCTGCGACACCCAATCAAATCAGCCCCAGCATTTT,CACDTQSNQPQHF
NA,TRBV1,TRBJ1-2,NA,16,TGCACCAGCAGACCCGGGACAGCCCCGAGACGCTACGGCTACACCTTC,CTSRPGTAPRRYGYTF
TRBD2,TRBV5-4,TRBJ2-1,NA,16,TGTGCCAGCAGCAAAGGACTAGCGGGAGCCTACAATGAGCAGTTCTTC,CASSKGLAGAYNEQFF
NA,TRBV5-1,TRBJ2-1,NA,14,TGCGCCAGCTGGCGGAGTGGGTTACACAATGAGCAGTTCTTC,CASWRSGLHNEQFF
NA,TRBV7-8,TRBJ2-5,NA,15,TGTGCCAGCAGCTTACATCCAGGCAACCAAGAGACCCAGTACTTC,CASSLHPGNQETQYF
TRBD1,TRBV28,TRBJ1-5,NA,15,TGTGCCAGCAGTCTACAGGGGGCTCGCAATCAGCCCCAGCATTTT,CASSLQGARNQPQHF
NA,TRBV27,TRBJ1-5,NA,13,TGTGCCAGCAGTTTCTCGGGGGATCAGCCCCAGCATTTT,CASSFSGDQPQHF
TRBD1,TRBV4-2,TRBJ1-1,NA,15,TGTGCCAGCAGCCCGGAAAGGGGGCCGAACACTGAAGCTTTCTTT,CASSPERGPNTEAFF